Following are 24 T cell receptor beta chains from one sample sequenced in a study of shared clonotypes between healthy human individuals. Sequencing was performed with immunoSEQ multiplex PCR; in TCRdb, only in-frame clones are kept and a portion is missing. The sample shows around 300,000 clones, over 75% of them seen only once. Source material: memory CD8+ T cells sorted from blood. Documented subset: CD45RO+ cells pooled with CCR7-negative TemRA cells. All receptors derive from a man younger than 35 in good health.

This clone came up once. This sequence joins TRBV13 and TRBJ2-1; 8 bases fit TRBD2. CDR1 and CDR2 (germline): PRHDT, FYEKMQ (reference sequence). V shed 5 bases, J shed 2 bases, and the junction held 8 bases outside the gene matches. CDR3 size: 16 residues. The DNA of the CDR3 is TGTGCCAGCAGCCCCCCGGGGGGGAAGGCCTACAATGAGCAGTTCTTC. Translation gives CASSPPGGKAYNEQFF.

This chain links TRBV6-6 with TRBJ1-1; TRBD1 is a possible D gene (6 bases). Between the trimmed V and J ends, which lost 5 bases and 6 bases, there was a span of 13 bases. CDR1 is MNHNY, CDR2 SVGAGI, per germline (reference sequence). This CDR3 comprises 13 residues. In DNA, the CDR3 is TGTGCCAGCAGTCGTAACAGGGTTTCTGAAGCTTTCTTT. Its translation is CASSRNRVSEAFF.

The rearrangement uses TRBV9 and TRBJ2-3; TRBD2 matches at 8 bases. This CDR3 is 16 amino acids long. Germline CDR1 SGDLS, CDR2 YYNGEE. V was pared by 4 bases and J by 7 bases, with 14 bases of the junction left unmatched. CDR3 in amino acids: CASSFGIAGMVNTQYF. The CDR3 DNA follows: TGTGCCAGCAGCTTCGGGATAGCGGGGATGGTAAATACGCAGTATTTT.

The chain employs TRBV30 and TRBJ2-1; D remains unclear. Germline V gene data show CDR1 as GTSNPN and CDR2 as SVGIG (reference sequence). Trimming pared 2 bases from V and 6 bases from J, leaving 17 bases between. This CDR3 spans 15 amino acids. The CDR3 nucleotides are TGTGCCTGGAGTCACGGTATAACAAGAACCAATGAGCAGTTCTTC. This encodes CAWSHGITRTNEQFF.

The chain recombines TRBV5-6 with TRBJ2-7; TRBD1 aligns across 11 bases. This CDR3 has 14 residues. The germline gives CDR1 SGHDT, CDR2 YYEEEE. J gave up 3 bases and V 2 bases, and 1 base lay outside the gene matches. The chain's CDR3 is CASSFGTGGYEQYF. As DNA, the CDR3 is TGTGCCAGCAGCTTCGGGACAGGGGGCTACGAGCAGTACTTC.

The chain carries TRBV7-8 and TRBJ2-2; 8 positions agree with TRBD2. V shed 4 bases and J 4 bases; nucleotides not matched to a gene: 11. The CDR3 consists of 17 residues. Germline assignment: CDR1 SGHVS and CDR2 FQNEAQ. CDR3 coding DNA: TGTGCCAGCAGCTGGAACCCGGGGGGGCCGGGCACCGGGGAGCTGTTTTTT. This translates into CASSWNPGGPGTGELFF.

This sequence joins TRBV28 and TRBJ2-7, with 9 nucleotides matching TRBD2. The V gene's germline CDR1 is MDHEN and CDR2 SYDVKM. Trimming took 4 bases from V and 0 from J; bases not matched to a gene: 10. This CDR3 region has 17 residues. CDR3 DNA sequence: TGTGCCAGCAGTTGGGGTAGGACTAGCGTGAGCTCCTACGAGCAGTACTTC. Its protein is CASSWGRTSVSSYEQYF.

The genes are TRBV6-6 and TRBJ1-1, with unresolved D. Germline assignment: CDR1 MNHNY and CDR2 SVGAGI (reference sequence). V gave up 6 bases and J gave up 5 bases, with 10 bases separating them. The CDR3 runs 12 residues. The CDR3 is CASRKTRTEAFF. The DNA of the CDR3 is TGTGCCAGCAGAAAGACCCGAACTGAAGCTTTCTTT.

The gene calls are TRBV6-6 and TRBJ1-4, with D uncertain. This CDR3 spans 14 amino acids. V was shortened by 5 bases and J by 6 bases, with 13 bases between the two germline ends. The V gene's germline CDR1 is MNHNY and CDR2 SVGAGI (reference sequence). CDR3 coding DNA: TGTGCCAGCAGTCGGTTTGCTAGCGATGAAAAACTGTTTTTT. Amino acid sequence: CASSRFASDEKLFF.

The chain recombines TRBV4-1 with TRBJ1-4, with 10 bases that match TRBD1. CDR3 length: 17 amino acids. Germline V gives CDR1 MGHRA, CDR2 YSYEKL. The V and J ends lost 0 bases and 7 bases, in that order; junction bases with no gene match: 8. CDR3 coding DNA: TGCGCCAGCAGCCAAGATTCGGTCGGGACAGGGGCTGAAAAACTGTTTTTT. It encodes CASSQDSVGTGAEKLFF.

The chain uses TRBV5-1 and TRBJ2-3, with D maybe TRBD1 (5 bases). The CDR3 length is 13 residues. From germline, CDR1 is SGHRS and CDR2 YFSETQ. V lost 0 bases and J 8 bases, leaving 10 bases between the germline ends. In DNA, the CDR3 is TGCGCCAGCAGCTTGGGGGGCGAGATTACGCAGTATTTT. It is translated as CASSLGGEITQYF.

CDR3 nucleotide sequence: TGTGCCAGCAGCTTAGACCCGACCCAGTACTTC. Translating gives CASSLDPTQYF. V usage is TRBV11-2 and J usage is TRBJ2-5, with D unresolved. The germline gives CDR1 SGHAT, CDR2 FQNNGV. This CDR3 spans 11 amino acids. Trimming removed 0 bases from V and 7 bases from J, with 3 bases in between.

The chain recombines TRBV28 with TRBJ2-7; 11 bases line up with TRBD1. Per the germline V gene, CDR1 is MDHEN and CDR2 is SYDVKM. The junction had 15 bases not matched to a gene; V was cut back by 6 bases and J by 2 bases. This CDR3 has 18 residues. CDR3 in DNA: TGTGCCAGCAGCTCGGGACAGGGGGGCAGACTCGCGCCCTACGAGCAGTACTTC. Encoded protein: CASSSGQGGRLAPYEQYF.

This chain joins TRBV7-8 and TRBJ2-3, with D perhaps being TRBD1 or TRBD2 (6 bases each). Germline-derived CDR1 and CDR2 are SGHVS and FQNEAQ. With 5 bases removed from V and 9 bases from J, the gap between germline ends came to 12 bases. The CDR3 contains 12 residues. CDR3 nucleotide sequence: TGTGCCAGCAGCCAAGAGGGGGGCACGCAGTATTTT. This encodes CASSQEGGTQYF.

The CDR3 nucleotides are TGCGCCAGCAGCCCAACCTTGGGGGAAAGCTCCTACGAGCAGTACTTC. It encodes CASSPTLGESSYEQYF. The V call is TRBV4-1, the J call TRBJ2-7; the D call may be TRBD1 or TRBD2 (5 bases each). Germline V gene sequence: CDR1 MGHRA, CDR2 YSYEKL. Trimming took 4 bases from V and 0 from J, leaving 16 bases between them. This CDR3 comprises 16 residues.

This clone was counted between two and nine times. The chain uses TRBV25-1 and TRBJ2-2; either TRBD1 or TRBD2 may fit D (6 bases each). Trimming left V 3 bases short and J 3 bases short, with 14 bases between. This CDR3 is built from 16 residues. Per germline, CDR1 MGHDK and CDR2 SYGVNS. In DNA, the CDR3 is TGTGCCAGCAGTGATGGCCCGGGGGCGGACACCGGGGAGCTGTTTTTT. It yields the protein CASSDGPGADTGELFF.

The V call is TRBV28, the J call TRBJ1-1; TRBD1 might be the D (5 bases). CDR3 size: 14 residues. Trimming left V 4 bases short and J 0 bases short, with 9 bases between. Germline-derived CDR1 and CDR2 are MDHEN and SYDVKM. The CDR3 coding sequence is TGTGCCAGCAGTTACCGGGGACTGAACACTGAAGCTTTCTTT. Translated, it gives CASSYRGLNTEAFF.

The V gene is TRBV7-9, the J gene TRBJ2-7; the D is unclear. The germline V and J ends were trimmed by 3 bases and 5 bases, with 17 bases remaining between them. This CDR3 contains 15 residues. Looked up from germline, CDR1 is SEHNR and CDR2 is FQNEAQ (reference sequence). Here the CDR3 DNA reads TGTGCCAGCAGCTTTTCCGGCACAGACCCCAACGAGCAGTACTTC. Protein: CASSFSGTDPNEQYF.

V gene TRBV4-3 combines with J gene TRBJ2-7, with 13 bases aligning to TRBD2. Germline CDR1 is LGHNA and CDR2 is YSLEER. The CDR3 length is 16 residues. V trimming: 4 bases; J trimming: 3 bases; junction bases outside the gene matches: 6. The CDR3 DNA is TGCGCCAGCAGCCCTTCGTGGACTAGCGGGAGCTACGAGCAGTACTTC. Translated, it gives CASSPSWTSGSYEQYF.

About this clone: The identical CDR3 is also encoded by other nucleotide sequences in the sample. The V and J genes are TRBV7-9 and TRBJ1-2; 10 positions match TRBD1. Germline loops: CDR1 SEHNR, CDR2 FQNEAQ (reference sequence). V was pared by 6 bases and J by 6 bases, with 4 bases of the junction left unmatched. The CDR3 totals 13 residues. The CDR3 region is CASRATGGDGYTF. CDR3 DNA: TGTGCCAGCAGAGCGACAGGGGGCGATGGCTACACCTTC.

J is TRBJ2-7 and V is TRBV9, with unresolved D. V was clipped by 0 bases and J by 2 bases, with 9 bases between them. This CDR3 has 14 residues. CDR1 and CDR2 from the germline V gene are SGDLS and YYNGEE. The CDR3 DNA reads as TGTGCCAGCAGCGTAGCGGGCTCCACCTACGAGCAGTACTTC. Translation: CASSVAGSTYEQYF. The complete variable domain, with remaining parts taken from reference TRBV9 and TRBJ2-7, reads DSGVTQTPKHLITATGQRVTLRCSPRSGDLSVYWYQQSLDQGLQFLIQYYNGEERAKGNILERFSAQQFPDLHSELNLSSLELGDSALYFCASSVAGSTYEQYFGPGTRLTVT.

J is TRBJ1-5 and V is TRBV30; no clear D. Germline V gene sequence: CDR1 GTSNPN, CDR2 SVGIG (reference sequence). The ends were cut back, 5 bases at V and 1 base at J, with 6 bases in the middle. The CDR3 covers 12 residues. CDR3: CAWDESNQPQHF. The CDR3 DNA sequence: TGTGCCTGGGACGAAAGCAATCAGCCCCAGCATTTT.

The rearrangement links TRBV15 to TRBJ1-6; D gene uncertain. This CDR3 is built from 15 residues. The V and J ends lost 0 bases and 10 bases respectively, with 13 bases between them. Germline V lookup: CDR1 LNHNV, CDR2 YYDKDF (reference sequence). The DNA of the CDR3 is TGTGCCACCAGCAGAGATCGGACGGGCGGATCACCCCTCCACTTT. It codes for CATSRDRTGGSPLHF.

V gene TRBV29-1 combines with J gene TRBJ2-2; 9 bases are a match to TRBD1. CDR3 size: 15 residues. The germline CDR1 and CDR2 sequences are SQVTM and ANQGSEA. After removal of 8 bases from V and 3 bases from J, the junction contained 10 bases not matched to a gene. The CDR3 protein is CSPVGDRVDTGELFF. The DNA for the CDR3 is TGCAGCCCGGTAGGGGACAGGGTAGACACCGGGGAGCTGTTTTTT.